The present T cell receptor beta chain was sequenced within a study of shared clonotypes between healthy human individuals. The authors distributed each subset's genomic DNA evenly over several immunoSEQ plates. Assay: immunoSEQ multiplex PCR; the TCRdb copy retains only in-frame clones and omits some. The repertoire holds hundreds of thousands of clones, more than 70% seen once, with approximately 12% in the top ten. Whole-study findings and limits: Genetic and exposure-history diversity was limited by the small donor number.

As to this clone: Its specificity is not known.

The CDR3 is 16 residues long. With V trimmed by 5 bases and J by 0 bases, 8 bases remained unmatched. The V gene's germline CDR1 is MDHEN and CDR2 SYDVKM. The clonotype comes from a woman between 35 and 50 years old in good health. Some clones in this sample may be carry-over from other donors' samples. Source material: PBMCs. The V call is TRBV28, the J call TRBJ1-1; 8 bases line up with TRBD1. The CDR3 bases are TGTGCCAGCAGTGTACAGGGGGTACGAGTGAACACTGAAGCTTTCTTT. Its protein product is CASSVQGVRVNTEAFF.